These T cell receptor beta chains were read from a single sample in a study of cytomegalovirus exposure and HLA in healthy donors. Measured with immunoSEQ multiplex PCR; TCRdb has only the in-frame clones, and not every one. The data contain roughly 140,000 clones, nearly 85% of them singletons. Sequenced: PBMCs. The receptors here all came from a male donor in good health and CMV-seronegative. The CDR3 runs from the conserved cysteine through the conserved F or W. A D gene is named only where the DNA matches it firmly. Not all rows give a size; the values are once, few, many and, for expanded clones, a class.

clone size: NA; D gene: TRBD2; V gene: TRBV14; J gene: TRBJ2-7; CDR3 protein: CASSLSSGAYEQYF; CDR3 DNA: TGTGCCAGCAGCCTCTCTAGCGGTGCCTACGAGCAGTACTTC
clone size: NA; D gene: NA; V gene: TRBV7-9; J gene: TRBJ2-3; CDR3 protein: CASSSQGARDTQYF; CDR3 DNA: TGTGCCAGCAGCTCACAAGGGGCAAGAGATACGCAGTATTTT
clone size: NA; D gene: NA; V gene: TRBV2; J gene: TRBJ1-5; CDR3 protein: CASSSTGDRPQHF; CDR3 DNA: TGTGCCAGCAGTTCCACAGGTGATCGGCCCCAGCATTTT
clone size: NA; D gene: TRBD1; V gene: TRBV6-4; J gene: TRBJ1-2; CDR3 protein: CASSETVTGSNGYTF; CDR3 DNA: TGTGCCAGCAGTGAAACGGTGACAGGGTCGAATGGCTACACCTTC
clone size: NA; D gene: NA; V gene: TRBV29-1; J gene: TRBJ1-5; CDR3 protein: CSVEESGSNQPQHF; CDR3 DNA: TGCAGCGTTGAAGAGTCAGGGTCCAATCAGCCCCAGCATTTT
clone size: once; D gene: TRBD2; V gene: TRBV4-3; J gene: TRBJ2-5; CDR3 protein: CASAMMASGQETQYF; CDR3 DNA: TGCGCCAGCGCCATGATGGCTAGCGGTCAAGAGACCCAGTACTTC
clone size: NA; D gene: NA; V gene: TRBV6-1; J gene: TRBJ2-3; CDR3 protein: CASSEGRSYDYIATDTQYF; CDR3 DNA: TGTGCCAGCAGTGAAGGTAGAAGCTATGATTATATCGCGACAGATACGCAGTATTTT
clone size: NA; D gene: NA; V gene: TRBV6-1; J gene: TRBJ1-3; CDR3 protein: CASSENGRGLGNTIYF; CDR3 DNA: TGTGCCAGCAGTGAAAACGGAAGGGGTCTTGGAAACACCATATATTTT
clone size: NA; D gene: TRBD2; V gene: TRBV7-8; J gene: TRBJ2-5; CDR3 protein: CASSLAGKSGTSDAETQYF; CDR3 DNA: TGTGCCAGCAGCTTAGCTGGTAAATCCGGAACTAGCGATGCGGAGACCCAGTACTTC
clone size: NA; D gene: TRBD1; V gene: TRBV15; J gene: TRBJ2-3; CDR3 protein: CATSTRDSLTDTQYF; CDR3 DNA: TGTGCCACCAGCACCCGGGACAGTCTCACAGATACGCAGTATTTT
clone size: NA; D gene: TRBD1; V gene: TRBV9; J gene: TRBJ1-1; CDR3 protein: CASSGKGQPPAFF; CDR3 DNA: TGTGCCAGCAGCGGGAAGGGACAGCCTCCCGCTTTCTTT
clone size: NA; D gene: NA; V gene: TRBV4-3; J gene: TRBJ2-3; CDR3 protein: CASSQDVFADTQYF; CDR3 DNA: TGCGCCAGCAGCCAAGACGTTTTCGCAGATACGCAGTATTTT
clone size: NA; D gene: TRBD2; V gene: TRBV27; J gene: TRBJ2-3; CDR3 protein: CASSIGLAGPTDTQYF; CDR3 DNA: TGTGCCAGCAGTATCGGACTAGCGGGCCCCACAGATACGCAGTATTTT
clone size: NA; D gene: NA; V gene: TRBV28; J gene: TRBJ1-1; CDR3 protein: CASRKDSWNTEAFF; CDR3 DNA: TGTGCCAGCAGAAAGGATAGCTGGAACACTGAAGCTTTCTTT
clone size: NA; D gene: TRBD2; V gene: TRBV25-1; J gene: TRBJ2-5; CDR3 protein: CASSESLAGGEETQYF; CDR3 DNA: TGTGCCAGCAGTGAATCCCTAGCGGGGGGGGAAGAGACCCAGTACTTC
clone size: once; D gene: NA; V gene: TRBV9; J gene: TRBJ2-7; CDR3 protein: CASSVDGRPTYEQYF; CDR3 DNA: TGTGCCAGCAGCGTAGACGGCAGGCCTACCTACGAGCAGTACTTC
clone size: once; D gene: TRBD2; V gene: TRBV7-9; J gene: TRBJ2-5; CDR3 protein: CASSPGTSGRAETQYF; CDR3 DNA: TGTGCCAGCAGCCCGGGGACTAGCGGGAGGGCGGAGACCCAGTACTTC
clone size: NA; D gene: NA; V gene: TRBV7-6; J gene: TRBJ2-3; CDR3 protein: CASSLFKDNPYF; CDR3 DNA: TGTGCCAGCAGCTTATTTAAGGACAACCCGTATTTT
clone size: NA; D gene: NA; V gene: TRBV19; J gene: TRBJ2-2; CDR3 protein: CASSIQGPGELFF; CDR3 DNA: TGTGCCAGTAGTATACAGGGGCCCGGGGAGCTGTTTTTT
clone size: NA; D gene: TRBD2; V gene: TRBV13; J gene: TRBJ2-7; CDR3 protein: CASSWGLAHEQYF; CDR3 DNA: TGTGCCAGCAGCTGGGGACTAGCGCACGAGCAGTACTTC
clone size: NA; D gene: NA; V gene: TRBV7-3; J gene: TRBJ2-7; CDR3 protein: CASSQTSAPIYEQYF; CDR3 DNA: TGTGCCAGCAGCCAGACTAGTGCCCCAATCTACGAGCAGTACTTC
clone size: NA; D gene: NA; V gene: TRBV23-1; J gene: TRBJ2-7; CDR3 protein: CASSQLTVGADYEQYF; CDR3 DNA: TGCGCCAGCAGTCAATTAACGGTGGGAGCGGACTACGAGCAGTACTTC
clone size: NA; D gene: TRBD1; V gene: TRBV5-6; J gene: TRBJ1-1; CDR3 protein: CASSLTWTGAGTEAFF; CDR3 DNA: TGTGCCAGCAGCTTGACCTGGACAGGGGCGGGCACTGAAGCTTTCTTT
clone size: NA; D gene: TRBD2; V gene: TRBV9; J gene: TRBJ2-3; CDR3 protein: CASSVGLAGGDTQYF; CDR3 DNA: TGTGCCAGCAGCGTCGGGCTAGCGGGGGGAGATACGCAGTATTTT
clone size: NA; D gene: NA; V gene: TRBV9; J gene: TRBJ2-7; CDR3 protein: CASSVSPGVEDEQYF; CDR3 DNA: TGTGCCAGCAGCGTGAGTCCGGGGGTTGAGGACGAGCAGTACTTC
clone size: NA; D gene: TRBD1; V gene: TRBV4-3; J gene: TRBJ1-4; CDR3 protein: CASSQDTGTGLEKLFF; CDR3 DNA: TGCGCCAGCAGCCAAGATACCGGGACAGGGCTAGAAAAACTGTTTTTT
clone size: once; D gene: TRBD2; V gene: TRBV4-2; J gene: TRBJ2-7; CDR3 protein: CASSQEGSSGSHEQYF; CDR3 DNA: TGTGCCAGCAGCCAAGAAGGGTCTAGCGGGAGTCACGAGCAGTACTTC
clone size: once; D gene: TRBD1; V gene: TRBV28; J gene: TRBJ1-2; CDR3 protein: CASSSTLLTGDRSYTF; CDR3 DNA: TGTGCCAGCAGTTCCACTCTCCTAACAGGGGACAGGAGCTACACCTTC
clone size: NA; D gene: NA; V gene: TRBV7-9; J gene: TRBJ2-1; CDR3 protein: CALRRVNEQFF; CDR3 DNA: TGTGCCCTCAGGAGGGTTAATGAGCAGTTCTTC
clone size: NA; D gene: NA; V gene: TRBV6-5; J gene: TRBJ2-3; CDR3 protein: CASSYPSGSDTQYF; CDR3 DNA: TGTGCCAGCAGTTACCCTAGTGGATCAGATACGCAGTATTTT
clone size: once; D gene: TRBD1; V gene: TRBV2; J gene: TRBJ1-5; CDR3 protein: CASRAGTGGYSAQPQHF; CDR3 DNA: TGTGCCAGCAGGGCGGGGACAGGGGGATATTCTGCGCAGCCCCAGCATTTT
clone size: NA; D gene: TRBD1; V gene: TRBV14; J gene: TRBJ1-1; CDR3 protein: CAHTATGTPLNTEAFF; CDR3 DNA: TGTGCCCATACTGCGACAGGGACCCCTTTGAACACTGAAGCTTTCTTT
clone size: NA; D gene: TRBD1; V gene: TRBV5-1; J gene: TRBJ1-2; CDR3 protein: CASSLAGTANYGYTF; CDR3 DNA: TGCGCCAGCAGCTTGGCCGGGACAGCTAACTATGGCTACACCTTC